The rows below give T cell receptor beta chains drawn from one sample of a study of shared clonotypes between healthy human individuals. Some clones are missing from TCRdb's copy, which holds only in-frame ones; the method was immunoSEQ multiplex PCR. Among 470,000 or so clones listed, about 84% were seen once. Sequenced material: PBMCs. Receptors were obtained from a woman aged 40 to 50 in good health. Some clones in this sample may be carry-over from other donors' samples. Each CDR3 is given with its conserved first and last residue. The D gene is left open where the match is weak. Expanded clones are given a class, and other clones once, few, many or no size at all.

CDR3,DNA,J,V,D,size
CASSLATMGVETQYF,TGTGCCAGCAGCTTAGCCACGATGGGTGTGGAGACCCAGTACTTC,TRBJ2-5,TRBV7-6,.,once
CASSSVNSNQPQHF,TGTGCCAGCAGTTCAGTAAATAGCAATCAGCCCCAGCATTTT,TRBJ1-5,TRBV28,.,.
CASSLIPLSGSRNEQFF,TGTGCCAGCAGCTTGATTCCGCTGAGCGGGAGTCGCAATGAGCAGTTCTTC,TRBJ2-1,TRBV5-6,TRBD2,once
CASSPGGTGLKQYF,TGTGCCAGCAGTCCCGGGGGGACAGGGCTAAAGCAGTACTTC,TRBJ2-7,TRBV27,TRBD1,.
CASSIGETGNTIYF,TGTGCCAGTAGTATTGGGGAGACTGGAAACACCATATATTTT,TRBJ1-3,TRBV19,.,.
CASSFQQGAGEKLFF,TGTGCCAGCAGTTTTCAACAGGGGGCTGGTGAAAAACTGTTTTTT,TRBJ1-4,TRBV2,TRBD1,.
CASSLGLGLTLTDTQYF,TGTGCCAGCAGCTTGGGTCTGGGACTAACGCTTACAGATACGCAGTATTTT,TRBJ2-3,TRBV7-9,TRBD2,many
CASSHGGTGGTYEQYF,TGTGCCAGCAGCCACGGGGGGACAGGGGGCACCTACGAGCAGTACTTC,TRBJ2-7,TRBV7-6,TRBD1,once
CATSKAGDSGVGGYTF,TGTGCCACCAGCAAAGCAGGGGATTCCGGGGTCGGTGGCTACACCTTC,TRBJ1-2,TRBV15,.,.
CASRTGTGEQYF,TGTGCCAGCAGAACCGGGACAGGCGAGCAGTACTTC,TRBJ2-7,TRBV25-1,TRBD1,once
CASSPRDRGREKLFF,TGTGCCAGCAGCCCCCGGGACAGGGGAAGAGAAAAACTGTTTTTT,TRBJ1-4,TRBV7-9,TRBD1,.
CASSPPTSGNTDTQYF,TGTGCCAGCTCACCACCGACTAGCGGGAACACAGATACGCAGTATTTT,TRBJ2-3,TRBV18,TRBD2,.
CASSFPGFAGGELFF,TGTGCCAGCAGTTTCCCTGGGTTTGCGGGTGGGGAGCTGTTTTTT,TRBJ2-2,TRBV28,.,.
CSVEDLGQGGTEAFF,TGCAGCGTTGAAGATCTGGGACAGGGAGGAACTGAAGCTTTCTTT,TRBJ1-1,TRBV29-1,TRBD1,.
CASSVGGSSGNTIYF,TGTGCCAGCAGCGTAGGAGGCAGCTCTGGAAACACCATATATTTT,TRBJ1-3,TRBV9,.,.
CSVEDRSRVNFQETQYF,TGCAGCGTTGAAGATCGCTCGCGGGTGAATTTCCAAGAGACCCAGTACTTC,TRBJ2-5,TRBV29-1,.,many
CASSISGTAYEQYF,TGTGCCAGCAGCATCTCCGGGACAGCATACGAGCAGTACTTC,TRBJ2-7,TRBV7-8,TRBD1,.
CASSLGQDTDTQYF,TGTGCCAGCAGTTTGGGGCAGGACACAGATACGCAGTATTTT,TRBJ2-3,TRBV28,.,.
CASSLLYEKLFF,TGTGCCAGCAGTCTGCTTTATGAAAAACTGTTTTTT,TRBJ1-4,TRBV2,.,.
CASSARGLYEQYF,TGTGCCAGCAGTGCCCGGGGACTCTACGAGCAGTACTTC,TRBJ2-7,TRBV2,.,.
CAIQNRESYEQYF,TGTGCCATCCAAAACAGGGAATCCTACGAGCAGTACTTC,TRBJ2-7,TRBV10-3,.,.
CASSLEVDSEAFF,TGTGCCAGCAGCTTGGAGGTCGATAGTGAAGCTTTCTTT,TRBJ1-1,TRBV5-4,.,.
CASSTRLNEKLFF,TGTGCCAGTAGTACTCGGCTTAATGAAAAACTGTTTTTT,TRBJ1-4,TRBV19,.,.
CASSQSYEQYF,TGTGCCAGCAGCCAAAGCTACGAGCAGTACTTC,TRBJ2-7,TRBV4-2,.,.
CASSLSGGADTQYF,TGTGCCAGCAGCTTATCGGGGGGCGCAGATACGCAGTATTTT,TRBJ2-3,TRBV7-8,.,.
CASSQGIREPGNTIYF,TGCGCCAGCAGCCAAGGTATAAGAGAACCTGGAAACACCATATATTTT,TRBJ1-3,TRBV4-3,.,.
CASSRTSGAYNEQFF,TGCGCCAGCAGCCGAACTAGCGGTGCCTACAATGAGCAGTTCTTC,TRBJ2-1,TRBV5-1,TRBD2,.
CASSVQGLNTGELFF,TGTGCCAGCAGCGTTCAGGGACTCAACACCGGGGAGCTGTTTTTT,TRBJ2-2,TRBV5-4,.,.
CASSLAYDNEQFF,TGTGCCAGCAGCTTAGCGTACGACAATGAGCAGTTCTTC,TRBJ2-1,TRBV7-8,.,.
CASTTTRNYGYTF,TGTGCCAGCACAACGACCCGGAACTATGGCTACACCTTC,TRBJ1-2,TRBV2,.,.
CASSLAVGLSEKLFF,TGTGCCAGCAGCTTAGCCGTGGGTCTAAGTGAAAAACTGTTTTTT,TRBJ1-4,TRBV11-2,.,.
CASSPGQISYEQYF,TGCGCCAGCAGCCCCGGACAGATCTCCTACGAGCAGTACTTC,TRBJ2-7,TRBV5-1,.,.
CASSAGPNTGELFF,TGTGCCAGCAGCGCAGGGCCGAACACCGGGGAGCTGTTTTTT,TRBJ2-2,TRBV4-2,.,.